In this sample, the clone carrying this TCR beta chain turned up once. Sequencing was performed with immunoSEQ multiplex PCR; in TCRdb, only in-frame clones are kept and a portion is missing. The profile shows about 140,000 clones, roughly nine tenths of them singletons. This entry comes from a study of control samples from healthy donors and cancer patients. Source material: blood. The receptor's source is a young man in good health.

This chain's CDR3 is CASGTGRVNTEAFF. CDR3 bases: TGTGCTAGTGGGACAGGTAGGGTGAACACTGAAGCTTTCTTT. The chain uses TRBV12-5 and TRBJ1-1, with D possibly matching TRBD1 (6 bases). The ends were cut back, 6 bases at V and 0 bases at J, with 11 bases in the middle. Germline V gives CDR1 LGHNT, CDR2 FRNRAP. The CDR3 runs 14 residues.